The 26 T cell receptor beta chains below all came from one sample that was sequenced in a study of post-analysis software for immune sequencing data. Whole-study results and caveats: Five or six TRBV segments, including TRBV5-6, TRBV5-1 and TRBV20-1, were more frequent in patients than controls.

The TCR beta cDNA libraries contained unique molecular identifiers. MiXCR was run by TCRdb on the PCR reads, yielding one entry per CDR3 protein. The profile shows hundreds of thousands of distinct CDR3 sequences, roughly 27% of them singletons. These TCRs' antigens remain unknown. The sequenced sample consisted of blood. These receptors came from a girl between 10 and 17 years old with multiple sclerosis.

This clonotype came up once. This chain links TRBV9 with TRBJ1-2; 8 bases match TRBD1. Losses at the gene ends were 4 bases for V and 4 bases for J; bases not matched to a gene: 9. In germline, CDR1 is SGDLS, CDR2 YYNGEE. The CDR3 consists of 15 residues. This CDR3 reads CASSPQQGGAYGYTF. The CDR3 bases are TGTGCCAGCAGCCCGCAACAGGGGGGCGCCTATGGCTACACCTTC. Variable domain in full (rest from reference TRBV9 and TRBJ1-2): DSGVTQTPKHLITATGQRVTLRCSPRSGDLSVYWYQQSLDQGLQFLIQYYNGEERAKGNILERFSAQQFPDLHSELNLSSLELGDSALYFCASSPQQGGAYGYTFGSGTRLTVV.

The table lists this clonotype with a few counts. The V and J genes are TRBV6-2 or TRBV6-3 and TRBJ1-2, with unresolved D. Trimming took 0 bases from V and 1 from J, leaving 12 bases between them. Germline V CDR1 and CDR2: MNHEY, SVGEGT. The CDR3 length is 16 residues. The CDR3 DNA sequence: TGTGCCAGCAGTTACTCGATCCAGGAACTTAACTATGGCTACACCTTC. Protein sequence: CASSYSIQELNYGYTF.

The chain carries TRBV20-1 and TRBJ2-7; tentatively, D is TRBD2 (6 bases). Germline CDR1 and CDR2: DFQATT and SNEGSKA (reference sequence). V lost 0 bases and J lost 1, with 13 bases in between. The CDR3 consists of 15 residues. The CDR3 DNA reads TGCAGTGCTAGAGATCTCGGGAGAGGGTCCTACGAGCAGTACTTC. This codes for CSARDLGRGSYEQYF.

This clonotype has just a few counts. The chain employs TRBV12-3 or TRBV12-4 and TRBJ1-5, with D possibly being TRBD1 (6 bases). Trimming stripped 3 bases from V and 7 bases from J, with 13 bases between. The CDR3 spans 14 residues. CDR3 DNA sequence: TGTGCCAGCAGTTTGCAGGGCAGGGGCCAGCCCCAGCATTTT. Its protein is CASSLQGRGQPQHF.

The V and J genes are TRBV7-2 and TRBJ1-1, with unresolved D. Looked up from germline, CDR1 is SGHTA and CDR2 is FQGNSA. Trimming removed 6 bases at V and 6 bases at J, with 14 bases between. CDR3 size: 13 residues. The CDR3 region has the DNA TGTGCCAGCAGGGCCCGGGCCACTTCTGAAGCTTTCTTT. It encodes CASRARATSEAFF.

This clonotype was picked up a small number of times. J is TRBJ2-5 and V is TRBV3-1, with D hard to call. Germline CDR1 LGHDT, CDR2 YNNKEL (reference sequence). CDR3 length: 15 residues. The V gene lost 1 base and the J gene lost 5 bases, with 14 bases spanning the gap. Here the CDR3 reads CASSQGQDGRETQYF. In DNA form, the CDR3 reads TGTGCCAGCAGCCAAGGGCAGGATGGCCGGGAGACCCAGTACTTC.

The rearrangement links TRBV7-2 to TRBJ1-5; TRBD1 agrees at 9 bases. This CDR3 comprises 15 residues. CDR1 and CDR2 (germline): SGHTA, FQGNSA. The J segment lost 0 bases and the V segment lost 5 bases, leaving 2 bases of the junction unmatched. CDR3 nucleotide sequence: TGTGCCAGCAGCCGGACAGGGGATAGCAATCAGCCCCAGCATTTT. Translated: CASSRTGDSNQPQHF.

This rearrangement joins TRBV5-1 to TRBJ1-6; possibly TRBD1 for D (5 bases). In germline, CDR1 is SGHRS, CDR2 YFSETQ. The CDR3 totals 15 residues. V lost 0 bases and J 7 bases, leaving 11 bases between the germline ends. DNA of the CDR3: TGCGCCAGCAGCTTGGCAGGAAGGGACAATTCACCCCTCCACTTT. Residues: CASSLAGRDNSPLHF.

The chain links TRBV20-1 to TRBJ2-1, with 7 bases matching TRBD2. The V gene end was trimmed by 1 base and the J gene end by 9 bases; junction bases not matched to a gene: 18. Germline V gives CDR1 DFQATT, CDR2 SNEGSKA (reference sequence). This CDR3 has 17 residues. CDR3 amino acids: CSARVGLTDWRVSEQFF. As DNA, the CDR3 is TGCAGTGCTAGAGTGGGACTAACCGATTGGCGGGTTAGTGAGCAGTTCTTC.

This clonotype was observed a handful of times. The V gene is TRBV6-5, the J gene TRBJ2-1; tentatively, D is TRBD2 (6 bases). CDR3 size: 14 residues. The germline gives CDR1 MNHEY, CDR2 SVGAGI. The germline V and J ends were trimmed by 7 bases and 6 bases, with 16 bases remaining between them. CDR3 residues: CASTEAGSGNEQFF. The CDR3 bases are TGTGCCAGCACTGAGGCGGGGTCGGGCAATGAGCAGTTCTTC.

The chain couples TRBV5-1 to TRBJ2-7; TRBD1 matches 8 bases. Matching the DNA end better, TRBJ2-5 makes the J call doubtful. CDR1 is SGHRS and CDR2 is YFSETQ in the germline V gene. The CDR3 is made up of 15 amino acids. The CDR3 here is CASSRGQGVQETQYF. The CDR3 nucleotides are TGCGCCAGCAGCCGAGGACAGGGCGTTCAGGAGACCCAGTACTTC.

This clonotype appeared a few times. V is TRBV27 and J is TRBJ1-6; D unresolved. Trimming removed 6 bases at V and 7 bases at J, with 19 bases between. This CDR3 contains 16 residues. The germline V gene has CDR1 MNHEY and CDR2 SMNVEV (reference sequence). The CDR3 region is CASSEGRFFFNSPLHF. CDR3 DNA: TGTGCCAGCAGCGAAGGTCGTTTTTTCTTCAATTCACCCCTCCACTTT.

This chain connects TRBV7-6 to TRBJ2-5; D could derive from TRBD1 or TRBD2 (5 bases each). The CDR3 is 16 residues long. CDR1 and CDR2 (germline): SGHVS, FNYEAQ. The ends were cut back, 1 base at V and 2 bases at J, with 14 bases in the middle. CDR3 sequence: CASSLVSGPIQETQYF. The CDR3 nucleotides are TGTGCCAGCAGCTTAGTTTCGGGGCCCATACAAGAGACCCAGTACTTC.

On this clonotype itself: At one end, the junction sequence differs from germline, possibly due to a read error. The chain is built from TRBV9 and TRBJ1-1; TRBD1 matches at 9 bases. The CDR3 has 17 amino acids. Germline lookup yields CDR1 SGDLS and CDR2 YYNGEE. CDR3 nucleotide sequence: TGTACCAGCAGCCCCGAGCACAGGGGGCGATTGAAAACTGAAGCTTTCTTT. Residues: CTSSPEHRGRLKTEAFF.

In this sample, this clonotype turned up many times. The chain has TRBV12-3 or TRBV12-4 and TRBJ2-5; D possibly corresponds to TRBD2 (6 bases). The CDR3 contains 15 residues. V was trimmed by 7 bases and J by 2 bases, leaving 17 bases between them. The CDR3 here is CASTSGTWTQETQYF. DNA of the CDR3: TGTGCCAGCACCTCCGGGACTTGGACTCAAGAGACCCAGTACTTC.

This clonotype was counted a few times. The chain combines TRBV28 with TRBJ2-5; 7 bases map to TRBD1. Gene TRBJ2-7 matches the end of the DNA better, so the J call may be wrong. The CDR3 is 16 residues long. In germline, CDR1 is MDHEN, CDR2 SYDVKM. The CDR3 nucleotides are TGTGCCAGCAGTTTCCAGCCGCGACAGGGCACTCTCGAGCAGTACTTC. Amino acid sequence: CASSFQPRQGTLEQYF.

This chain links TRBV29-1 with TRBJ2-2; D ambiguous. Germline CDR1 and CDR2: SQVTM and ANQGSEA. The CDR3 contains 14 residues. Trimming took 2 bases from V and 1 from J, leaving 8 bases between them. The CDR3 sequence is CSVEISGNTGELFF. The DNA of the CDR3 is TGCAGCGTTGAAATTTCAGGGAACACCGGGGAGCTGTTTTTT.

The chain is built from TRBV5-1 and TRBJ2-1; weak D call: TRBD1 (5 bases). The CDR3 length is 15 residues. Trimming removed 0 bases from V and 10 bases from J, with 17 bases in between. Germline CDR1 and CDR2: SGHRS and YFSETQ. The CDR3 loop is CASSLEAGKIYEQFF. The DNA for the CDR3 is TGCGCCAGCAGCTTGGAGGCAGGGAAGATCTACGAGCAGTTCTTC.

The chain is built from TRBV24-1 and TRBJ2-1; TRBD2 matches at 12 bases. V lost 4 bases to trimming and J lost 4 bases; unmatched junction nucleotides: 7. Germline V gene data show CDR1 as KGHDR and CDR2 as SFDVKD. This CDR3 has 17 amino acids. The CDR3 loop reads CATSDPTTSGGYNEQFF. Here the CDR3 DNA reads TGTGCCACCAGTGACCCGACGACTAGCGGGGGTTACAATGAGCAGTTCTTC.

CDR3 region: CASSYGRGRGYGYTF. CDR3 bases: TGTGCCAGCAGTTACGGCCGGGGGCGCGGCTATGGCTACACCTTC. The chain carries TRBV6-5 and TRBJ1-2; D might be TRBD1 (6 bases). V was shortened by 2 bases and J by 4 bases, with 14 bases between the two germline ends. Germline-derived CDR1 and CDR2 are MNHEY and SVGAGI. There are 15 residues in the CDR3.

Comments on this clonotype: The junction differs from germline at one of its ends, possibly a read error. The chain recombines TRBV12-3 or TRBV12-4 with TRBJ2-5; D uncertain. The CDR3 is 13 amino acids. CDR3 in amino acids: CASGFRRAETQYF. The CDR3, as DNA: TGTGCCAGCGGTTTCCGCCGGGCGGAGACCCAGTACTTC.

The chain combines TRBV20-1 with TRBJ2-5, with a tentative D call TRBD2 (6 bases). V dropped 3 bases and J dropped 5 bases, with 19 bases sitting between them. Germline V gives CDR1 DFQATT, CDR2 SNEGSKA (reference sequence). The CDR3 sequence is 15 residues long. CDR3 coding DNA: TGCAGTGCTAGGGCCGGGGACTCGGAGGCGGAGACCCAGTACTTC. This sequence encodes CSARAGDSEAETQYF.

V is TRBV5-1 and J is TRBJ1-5; D possibly corresponds to TRBD1 (6 bases). Germline V gene sequence: CDR1 SGHRS, CDR2 YFSETQ. The CDR3 runs 15 residues. Trimming removed 1 base from V and 6 bases from J, with 14 bases in between. For the CDR3, the DNA is TGCGCCAGCAGCTTGAACCCAGGGGATGGTCAGCCCCAGCATTTT. Translated: CASSLNPGDGQPQHF. Drawing the rest from reference TRBV5-1 and TRBJ1-5, the complete variable domain is KAGVTQTPRYLIKTRGQQVTLSCSPISGHRSVSWYQQTPGQGLQFLFEYFSETQRNKGNFPGRFSGRQFSNSRSEMNVSTLELGDSALYLCASSLNPGDGQPQHFGDGTRLSIL.

The chain recombines TRBV18 with TRBJ2-5; 12 bases map to TRBD2. The length of the CDR3 is 17 residues. Germline CDR1 KGHSH, CDR2 LQKENI. Trimming cost V 4 bases and J 11 bases; bases outside gene matches: 17. As DNA, the CDR3 is TGTGCCAGCTCACTGGGGACTAGCGGGTCCCCCTACAATGAGCAGTACTTC. It encodes CASSLGTSGSPYNEQYF. Looking up the rest from reference TRBV18 and TRBJ2-5 gives the full variable domain: NAGVMQNPRHLVRRRGQEARLRCSPMKGHSHVYWYRQLPEEGLKFMVYLQKENIIDESGMPKERFSAEFPKEGPSILRIQQVVRGDSAAYFCASSLGTSGSPYNEQYFGPGTRLLVL.

The CDR3 sequence is CASSSSSRGEQFF. The CDR3 DNA sequence: TGTGCCAGCAGCTCGTCATCCCGCGGTGAGCAGTTCTTC. This sequence joins TRBV7-8 and TRBJ2-1; no clear D gene. The germline V gene has CDR1 SGHVS and CDR2 FQNEAQ. The V end was cut by 4 bases, the J end by 9 bases, with 13 bases between. The CDR3 is 13 amino acids.

This clonotype was seen a single time. V and J are TRBV18 and TRBJ2-7, with 11 bases that match TRBD1. The CDR3 consists of 15 residues. Germline V CDR1 and CDR2: KGHSH, LQKENI. Germline trimming cut 0 bases from V and 3 bases from J; bases unmatched to any gene: 1. The CDR3 spells CASSPPGQGVYEQYF. In DNA form, the CDR3 reads TGTGCCAGCTCACCACCGGGACAGGGGGTCTACGAGCAGTACTTC.